This T cell receptor (beta chain) appears in the sequencing data of a study of T cell changes during pregnancy in multiple sclerosis. Measured with immunoSEQ multiplex PCR; TCRdb has only the in-frame clones, and not every one. The sample has 25,000 to 35,000 clones; roughly nine tenths are singletons. CDR3 length: 17 residues. Germline V gives CDR1 MRHNA, CDR2 SNTAGT. V lost 4 bases and J lost 3; bases outside the gene matches: 11. The sequence derives from a female donor with multiple sclerosis, enrolled in a pregnancy study. The sample consisted of CD8+ T cells from peripheral blood mononuclear cells, taken in the first trimester of pregnancy. This chain connects TRBV6-4 to TRBJ2-7; 11 positions agree with TRBD2. DNA of the CDR3: TGTGCCAGCAGTGTCGCTGAACTAGCGGGGGACTACTACGAGCAGTACTTC. It specifies CASSVAELAGDYYEQYF.